This T cell receptor (beta chain) stems from a study of T cell changes during pregnancy in multiple sclerosis. V trimming: 4 bases; J trimming: 3 bases; junction bases outside the gene matches: 7. Germline V lookup: CDR1 SGHNT, CDR2 YYREEE (reference sequence). This CDR3 region has 15 residues. The assay was immunoSEQ multiplex PCR, and TCRdb's table has in-frame clones only and misses some. The sample gives about 64,000 clones, 96% of which show up once; roughly 2.4% is in the top ten. Sample: CD8+ T cells from peripheral blood mononuclear cells, taken after pregnancy. The sequence was obtained from a female donor with multiple sclerosis, enrolled in a pregnancy study. The chain is built from TRBV5-4 and TRBJ2-3; 8 positions agree with TRBD2. The CDR3 loop is CASSLTSAMTDTQYF. CDR3 DNA: TGTGCCAGCAGCCTGACTAGCGCCATGACAGATACGCAGTATTTT. Together with reference TRBV5-4 and TRBJ2-3, the CDR3 gives the full variable domain: ETGVTQSPTHLIKTRGQQVTLRCSSQSGHNTVSWYQQALGQGPQFIFQYYREEENGRGNFPPRFSGLQFPNYSSELNVNALELDDSALYLCASSLTSAMTDTQYFGPGTRLTVL.